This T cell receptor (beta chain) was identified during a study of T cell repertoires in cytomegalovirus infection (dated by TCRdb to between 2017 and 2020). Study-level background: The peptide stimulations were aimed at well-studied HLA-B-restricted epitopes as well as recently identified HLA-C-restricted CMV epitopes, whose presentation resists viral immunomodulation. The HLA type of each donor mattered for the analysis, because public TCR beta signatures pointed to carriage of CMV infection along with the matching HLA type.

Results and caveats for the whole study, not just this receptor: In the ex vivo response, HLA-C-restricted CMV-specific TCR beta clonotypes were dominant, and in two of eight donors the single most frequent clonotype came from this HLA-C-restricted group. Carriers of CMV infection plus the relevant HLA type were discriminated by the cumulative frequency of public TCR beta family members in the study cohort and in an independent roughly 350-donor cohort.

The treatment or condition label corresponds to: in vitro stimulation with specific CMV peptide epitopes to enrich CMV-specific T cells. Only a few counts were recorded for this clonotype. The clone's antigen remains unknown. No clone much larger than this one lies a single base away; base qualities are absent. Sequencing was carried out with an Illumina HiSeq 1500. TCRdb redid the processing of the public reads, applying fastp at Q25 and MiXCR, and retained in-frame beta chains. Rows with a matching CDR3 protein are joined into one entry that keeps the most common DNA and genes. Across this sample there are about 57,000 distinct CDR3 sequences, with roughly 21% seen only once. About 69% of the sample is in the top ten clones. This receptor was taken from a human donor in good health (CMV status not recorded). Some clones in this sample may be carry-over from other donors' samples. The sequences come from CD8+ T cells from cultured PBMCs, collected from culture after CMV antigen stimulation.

The CDR3 sequence is CASSPGPRTDTQYF. The nucleotides are TGTGCCAGCAGCCCCGGCCCTCGCACAGATACGCAGTATTTT. The rearranged chain carries TRBV7-2 and TRBJ2-3; the D gene is not confidently resolved. The CDR3, cysteine through phenylalanine, is 14 amino acids long. Kept here is only the CDR3 DNA, which spans 42 bases and is read in frame from base 1. V is shortened by 5 bases, J by 1 base, and the region joining them spans 10 bases. Sequences SGHTA (CDR1) and FQGNSA (CDR2) are obtained from the germline V gene.